This T cell receptor (beta chain) was captured by sequencing in a study of shared clonotypes between healthy human individuals. Germline CDR1 is SGHTA and CDR2 is FQGNSA. The CDR3 length is 17 residues. V lost 5 bases and J lost 2; bases outside the gene matches: 9. Assay used: immunoSEQ multiplex PCR; TCRdb lists only in-frame clones, some missing. The sample lists around 940,000 clones; 70% to 85% were seen once. This chain links TRBV7-2 with TRBJ1-4, with 9 nucleotides matching TRBD1. What was sequenced was memory CD4+ T cells sorted from blood. Stated subset: CD45RA-negative fraction. The sequence came from a man younger than 35 in good health. CDR3 residues: CASSPRDRVSTNEKLFF. CDR3 bases: TGTGCCAGCAGCCCCCGGGACAGGGTATCCACTAATGAAAAACTGTTTTTT.